This T cell receptor beta chain appears in the sequencing data of a study of blood T cell repertoires in COVID-19. Study background: PBMCs, B-cell-depleted T cells, or T cells provided the cDNA or gDNA that made up the material.

This clone was detected a few times. In the study's own analysis: Estimation of nucleated cell counts relied on the amplification of reference gene primers. The protocol was immunoSEQ multiplex PCR, while the TCRdb copy is restricted to in-frame clones and leaves out a portion. Clonal size and the V and J genes are those of that table, whereas D and trimming came from the DNA. The table records approximately 190,000 clones, around four fifths of them present only once. The material sequenced was peripheral blood. The TCR comes from a human donor with acute or convalescent COVID-19. The donor label of this sample is uncertain.

The CDR3 nucleotides are TGTGCCAGCTCACCCTCTCTGAACACTGAAGCTTTCTTT. Its translation is CASSPSLNTEAFF. This chain uses TRBV18 with TRBJ1-1; D is unclear. The length of the CDR3 is 13 residues. Germline V gene data show CDR1 as KGHSH and CDR2 as LQKENI. V gave up 3 bases and J gave up 0 bases, with 5 bases separating them.